Shown below are 32 T cell receptor beta chains from a single sample sequenced in a study of cytomegalovirus exposure and HLA in healthy donors. PCR was performed using 60 Vbeta and 13 Jbeta primers. Here immunoSEQ multiplex PCR was the method, and the copy in TCRdb shows in-frame clones only, minus some. The profile shows around 130,000 clones, roughly four fifths of them singletons. The sequenced sample consisted of PBMCs. The receptors were gathered from a woman between 55 and 75 years old in good health and CMV-seronegative.

The V gene is TRBV5-6, the J gene TRBJ2-5; D perhaps matches TRBD1 (5 bases). Looked up from germline, CDR1 is SGHDT and CDR2 is YYEEEE. V lost 0 bases and J lost 4, with 16 bases in between. The CDR3 sequence is 16 residues long. CDR3 nucleotides: TGTGCCAGCAGCTTGGTAGCAGGGAAGGGAATAGAGACCCAGTACTTC. Its protein is CASSLVAGKGIETQYF.

V is TRBV7-3 and J is TRBJ2-3, with a tentative D call TRBD2 (6 bases). Germline CDR1 is SGHTA and CDR2 is FQGTGA. V was clipped by 5 bases and J by 6 bases, with 12 bases between them. This CDR3 spans 13 amino acids. In nucleotides, the CDR3 is TGTGCCAGCAGCCCCGGGACTCCCGATACGCAGTATTTT. Translated: CASSPGTPDTQYF.

This clone came up once. The rearrangement joins TRBV6-6 to TRBJ2-2; TRBD1 matches 11 bases. Trimming took 2 bases from V and 4 from J; bases not matched to a gene: 0. The CDR3 is made up of 15 amino acids. Germline lookup yields CDR1 MNHNY and CDR2 SVGAGI (reference sequence). Written as DNA, the CDR3 is TGTGCCAGCAGTTACGGGACAGGGGGCACCGGGGAGCTGTTTTTT. Translated: CASSYGTGGTGELFF.

V is TRBV18 and J is TRBJ2-2; perhaps TRBD2 as D (6 bases). V lost 1 base to trimming and J lost 4 bases, with 10 bases between them. Germline CDR1 and CDR2: KGHSH and LQKENI. The CDR3 has 15 residues. The CDR3 is CASSPLAETTGELFF. The CDR3 DNA reads TGTGCCAGCTCACCACTAGCGGAGACCACCGGGGAGCTGTTTTTT. Looking up the rest from reference TRBV18 and TRBJ2-2 gives the full variable domain: NAGVMQNPRHLVRRRGQEARLRCSPMKGHSHVYWYRQLPEEGLKFMVYLQKENIIDESGMPKERFSAEFPKEGPSILRIQQVVRGDSAAYFCASSPLAETTGELFFGEGSRLTVL.

The chain joins TRBV7-8 to TRBJ2-5; D is uncertain. Gene TRBJ2-7 matches the end of the DNA better, so the J call may be wrong. This CDR3 has 11 amino acids. Germline-derived CDR1 and CDR2 are SGHVS and FQNEAQ. The CDR3: CASSRWAEQYF. CDR3 bases: TGTGCCAGCAGCCGGTGGGCCGAGCAGTACTTC.

The chain joins TRBV10-3 to TRBJ2-4, with 7 bases matching TRBD1. Germline CDR1 ENHRY, CDR2 SYGVKD. Trimming at V came to 4 bases and at J to 0 bases, leaving 3 bases not matched to a gene. This CDR3 has 15 residues. CDR3 in amino acids: CAISGDRVAKNIQYF. CDR3 sequence (DNA): TGTGCCATCAGTGGGGACAGAGTAGCCAAAAACATTCAGTACTTC.

In the case of this clone: This sample also contains other DNA sequences that code for the same CDR3. J is TRBJ2-5 and V is TRBV4-1; D possibly corresponds to TRBD1 (6 bases). The CDR3 is made up of 14 amino acids. Germline assignment: CDR1 MGHRA and CDR2 YSYEKL. V lost 3 bases and J lost 1, with 9 bases in between. The CDR3 here is CASSQAQGQETQYF. The CDR3 nucleotides read TGCGCCAGCAGCCAGGCACAGGGCCAAGAGACCCAGTACTTC.

V and J are TRBV5-6 and TRBJ2-3, with TRBD2 as a possible D gene (6 bases). Germline V gene sequence: CDR1 SGHDT, CDR2 YYEEEE. The length of the CDR3 is 15 residues. V was trimmed by 2 bases and J by 0 bases, leaving 10 bases between them. The DNA for the CDR3 is TGTGCCAGCAGCTTTGGCGGGACTAGCACAGATACGCAGTATTTT. Its protein is CASSFGGTSTDTQYF.

J is TRBJ1-2 and V is TRBV28, with D possibly matching TRBD1 (6 bases). The CDR3 extends over 11 amino acids. Between the trimmed V and J ends, which lost 5 bases and 12 bases, there was a span of 13 bases. The V gene's germline CDR1 is MDHEN and CDR2 SYDVKM. DNA for the CDR3: TGTGCCAGCAGTGACGAGGGGACAAACACCTTC. Translation gives CASSDEGTNTF.

J is TRBJ1-6 and V is TRBV30; D is uncertain. Germline CDR1 is GTSNPN and CDR2 is SVGIG (reference sequence). Trimming pared 8 bases from V and 4 bases from J, leaving 12 bases between. The CDR3 sequence is 13 residues long. The CDR3 DNA follows: TGTGCCGCTAACGGGGAGTATAATTCACCCCTCCACTTT. Amino acids: CAANGEYNSPLHF.

CDR3 sequence (DNA): TGTGCCAGCAGCTCTACTGGGGCCCGCAATGAGCAGTTCTTC. Its protein product is CASSSTGARNEQFF. This rearrangement joins TRBV7-3 to TRBJ2-1, with D tentatively TRBD1 (5 bases). Germline V gene data show CDR1 as SGHTA and CDR2 as FQGTGA. The CDR3 runs 14 residues. Trimming took off 4 bases at V and 6 bases at J, with 13 bases between the two ends.

The CDR3 coding sequence is TGCGCCAGCAGCTCCGGGACAGGGGTCGGGGAGCAGTTCTTC. Translated, it gives CASSSGTGVGEQFF. The gene calls are TRBV5-1 and TRBJ2-1; 10 nucleotides align to TRBD1. The CDR3 has 14 residues. The germline gives CDR1 SGHRS, CDR2 YFSETQ. The trim removed 3 bases at V and 10 bases at J, leaving 7 bases unmatched.

This clone was picked up one time. V is TRBV5-1 and J is TRBJ1-6; weak D call: TRBD1 (6 bases). The CDR3 sequence is 15 residues long. V lost 4 bases, J lost 8 bases, and 16 bases lay in between. Germline V gene sequence: CDR1 SGHRS, CDR2 YFSETQ. The CDR3 here is CASSLTGRGDSPLHF. The CDR3 DNA sequence: TGCGCCAGCAGCCTCACAGGGAGGGGAGATTCACCCCTCCACTTT. Combining the CDR3 with reference TRBV5-1 and TRBJ1-6 gives the whole variable domain KAGVTQTPRYLIKTRGQQVTLSCSPISGHRSVSWYQQTPGQGLQFLFEYFSETQRNKGNFPGRFSGRQFSNSRSEMNVSTLELGDSALYLCASSLTGRGDSPLHFGNGTRLTVT.

The rearrangement joins TRBV30 to TRBJ2-2, with D maybe TRBD1 (7 bases). The CDR3 consists of 13 residues. The V gene's germline CDR1 is GTSNPN and CDR2 SVGIG (reference sequence). V dropped 4 bases and J dropped 7 bases, with 13 bases sitting between them. CDR3 in DNA: TGTGCCTGGAACCTCAGGGGGGTCGGGGAGCTGTTTTTT. It is translated as CAWNLRGVGELFF.

This chain links TRBV6-1 with TRBJ2-7, with 16 bases aligning to TRBD2. Germline CDR1 MNHNS, CDR2 SASEGT. The CDR3 covers 22 residues. J was trimmed by 3 bases and V by 0 bases; bases with no gene match: 17. This CDR3 reads CASSEAGGTGTSGRASVYEQYF. The CDR3 DNA follows: TGTGCCAGCAGTGAAGCGGGAGGGACCGGGACTAGCGGGAGGGCCTCGGTCTACGAGCAGTACTTC.

The chain combines TRBV6-5 with TRBJ2-3; maybe TRBD1 (5 bases). V gave up 8 bases and J gave up 2 bases, with 14 bases separating them. CDR1 and CDR2 from the germline V gene are MNHEY and SVGAGI. The CDR3 has 14 amino acids. The CDR3 reads CASGVGGHTDTQYF. For the CDR3, the DNA is TGTGCCAGCGGGGTTGGCGGACACACAGATACGCAGTATTTT.

The chain recombines TRBV5-1 with TRBJ1-2; D is uncertain. The germline V and J ends were trimmed by 0 bases and 1 base, with 7 bases remaining between them. Germline V CDR1 and CDR2: SGHRS, YFSETQ. The CDR3 contains 14 residues. The CDR3 region is CASSLAGVNYGYTF. CDR3 nucleotide sequence: TGCGCCAGCAGCTTGGCCGGGGTTAACTATGGCTACACCTTC.

This chain joins TRBV5-5 and TRBJ1-4; 8 bases match TRBD1. The germline V gene has CDR1 SGHKS and CDR2 YYEKEE (reference sequence). The trim removed 6 bases at V and 4 bases at J, leaving 5 bases unmatched. The CDR3 is 14 residues long. The CDR3 protein is CASTKGQVNEKLFF. The CDR3 DNA sequence: TGTGCCAGCACCAAGGGACAGGTTAATGAAAAACTGTTTTTT.

The gene calls are TRBV12-2 and TRBJ2-5; the D call in the table, TRBD1, was not verified against the DNA. The end of the DNA is better explained by TRBJ2-7, so the J call may be wrong. TRBV12-2 constitutes a pseudogene. This CDR3 is 17 amino acids long. DNA for the CDR3: TGTGCAAGTCCCTGCGTATTCCCTCATTTGGGCTCCTACGAGCAGTACTTC. Translating gives CASPCVFPHLGSYEQYF.

The rearrangement links TRBV5-6 to TRBJ2-7; TRBD1 might be the D (5 bases). CDR1 SGHDT and CDR2 YYEEEE come from the germline V gene. V was clipped by 1 base and J by 6 bases, with 14 bases between them. CDR3 length: 14 residues. The CDR3 coding sequence is TGTGCCAGCAGCTTGTCGGTATCAGGGATCGAGCAGTACTTC. Translation: CASSLSVSGIEQYF. Combining the CDR3 with reference TRBV5-6 and TRBJ2-7 gives the whole variable domain DAGVTQSPTHLIKTRGQQVTLRCSPKSGHDTVSWYQQALGQGPQFIFQYYEEEERQRGNFPDRFSGHQFPNYSSELNVNALLLGDSALYLCASSLSVSGIEQYFGPGTRLTVT.

The chain carries TRBV9 and TRBJ2-3; a weak D match, TRBD2 (6 bases). Germline loops: CDR1 SGDLS, CDR2 YYNGEE. Trimming stripped 3 bases from V and 6 bases from J, with 17 bases between. This CDR3 spans 15 amino acids. The CDR3 reads CASSGGLFGGDTQYF. In nucleotides, the CDR3 is TGTGCCAGCAGCGGGGGACTCTTTGGCGGTGATACGCAGTATTTT. The whole variable domain, filled in from reference TRBV9 and TRBJ2-3, reads DSGVTQTPKHLITATGQRVTLRCSPRSGDLSVYWYQQSLDQGLQFLIQYYNGEERAKGNILERFSAQQFPDLHSELNLSSLELGDSALYFCASSGGLFGGDTQYFGPGTRLTVL.

The chain employs TRBV30 and TRBJ1-3, with TRBD1 identical over 8 bases. The CDR3 length is 14 residues. Germline assignment: CDR1 GTSNPN and CDR2 SVGIG (reference sequence). V gave up 5 bases and J gave up 2 bases; unmatched junction bases: 5. The CDR3 nucleotides are TGTGCCTGGGTCCCAGGGGGCACTGGAAACACCATATATTTT. It specifies CAWVPGGTGNTIYF.

The chain joins TRBV27 to TRBJ1-6, with no clear D. The CDR3 runs to 14 residues. Germline assignment: CDR1 MNHEY and CDR2 SMNVEV (reference sequence). Trimming removed 4 bases at V and 6 bases at J, with 10 bases between. CDR3 sequence: CASSSGRRNSPLHF. For the CDR3, the DNA is TGTGCCAGCAGTTCAGGTCGGCGTAATTCACCCCTCCACTTT.

The chain employs TRBV28 and TRBJ2-2; D may be TRBD1 (5 bases). V lost 9 bases to trimming and J lost 4 bases, with 9 bases between them. The germline gives CDR1 MDHEN, CDR2 SYDVKM. This CDR3 contains 12 residues. Written as DNA, the CDR3 is TGTGCCAGTAGGGGCGGCACCGGGGAGCTGTTTTTT. Amino acid sequence: CASRGGTGELFF. Complete variable domain (other parts from reference TRBV28 and TRBJ2-2): DVKVTQSSRYLVKRTGEKVFLECVQDMDHENMFWYRQDPGLGLRLIYFSYDVKMKEKGDIPEGYSVSREKKERFSLILESASTNQTSMYLCASRGGTGELFFGEGSRLTVL.

The chain links TRBV28 to TRBJ1-2; D not certain. Germline V lookup: CDR1 MDHEN, CDR2 SYDVKM. V was cut by 4 bases and J by 7 bases, with 19 bases left in between. The CDR3 runs to 15 residues. CDR3 sequence: CASSSRTAKKAGYTF. The CDR3 DNA reads as TGTGCCAGCAGTTCCCGGACTGCAAAAAAGGCTGGCTACACCTTC.

The chain combines TRBV2 with TRBJ2-3; 11 positions match TRBD2. Trimming cost V 6 bases and J 5 bases; bases outside gene matches: 7. The CDR3 extends over 15 amino acids. Germline assignment: CDR1 SNHLY and CDR2 FYNNEI. In DNA form, the CDR3 reads TGTGCCAGCAGAGTAGCGGGGGGGACAGGAGATACGCAGTATTTT. Protein sequence: CASRVAGGTGDTQYF.

V gene TRBV5-5 combines with J gene TRBJ1-4; D remains ambiguous. CDR1 SGHKS and CDR2 YYEKEE come from the germline V gene (reference sequence). Trimming pared 0 bases from V and 12 bases from J, leaving 6 bases between. CDR3 length: 11 residues. The CDR3 region has the DNA TGTGCCAGCAGCTTGGGTTCAGAACTGTTTTTT. Amino acid sequence: CASSLGSELFF.

The V gene is TRBV15, the J gene TRBJ1-2; the match to TRBD1 covers 8 bases. This CDR3 has 16 residues. CDR1 and CDR2 (germline): LNHNV, YYDKDF (reference sequence). V lost 4 bases and J lost 2; bases outside the gene matches: 9. The CDR3 region has the DNA TGTGCCACCAGCACACACTCCGGGACAGGAAACTATGGCTACACCTTC. It is translated as CATSTHSGTGNYGYTF.

The chain recombines TRBV11-3 with TRBJ1-4; 10 nucleotides align to TRBD1. Germline V CDR1 and CDR2: SGHNT, YENEEA. V was pared by 8 bases and J by 1 base, with 1 base of the junction left unmatched. This CDR3 has 14 residues. CDR3 sequence (DNA): TGTGCCAGCGGACAGGGGGTAACTAATGAAAAACTGTTTTTT. It is translated as CASGQGVTNEKLFF.

This rearrangement joins TRBV27 to TRBJ2-7; TRBD2 aligns across 8 bases. This CDR3 spans 12 amino acids. J gave up 6 bases and V 6 bases, and 4 bases lay outside the gene matches. Germline CDR1 and CDR2: MNHEY and SMNVEV (reference sequence). In nucleotides, the CDR3 is TGTGCCAGCAGCAGACTAGCGAGCGAGCAGTACTTC. Amino acid sequence: CASSRLASEQYF.

This clone was recorded a few times. This chain joins TRBV28 and TRBJ2-3, with a possible D match to TRBD1 (5 bases). V lost 3 bases and J 10 bases, leaving 14 bases between the germline ends. This CDR3 has 13 residues. Germline V gene lookup returns CDR1 MDHEN and CDR2 SYDVKM. CDR3 bases: TGTGCCAGCAGTTTGCCCGCCACAGGAGCGCAGTATTTT. Protein sequence: CASSLPATGAQYF.

The chain is built from TRBV5-4 and TRBJ1-1; D not resolved. Per the germline V gene, CDR1 is SGHNT and CDR2 is YYREEE (reference sequence). The V end lost 4 bases, the J end lost 1 base, and 8 bases lay between the germline ends. The CDR3 consists of 13 residues. The CDR3 loop reads CASSRSENTEAFF. The CDR3 DNA reads as TGTGCCAGCAGCCGGTCCGAGAACACTGAAGCTTTCTTT.